The 28 T cell receptor beta chains in this list originate from one sample, sequenced in a study of beta chain features in type 1 diabetes. The investigators reverse transcribed all of the isolated RNA, so they sequenced expressed TCRB transcripts. The protocol was immunoSEQ multiplex PCR, while the TCRdb copy is restricted to in-frame clones and leaves out a portion. The table records under 500,000 clones, 30% of them present only once. The sequenced sample was naive CD4+ T cells from blood. The receptors here all came from a man between 18 and 35 years old in good health.

The chain uses TRBV28 and TRBJ2-7; D is perhaps TRBD2 (6 bases). The CDR3 runs 17 residues. CDR1 and CDR2 (germline): MDHEN, SYDVKM. Trimming shortened V by 7 bases and J by 1 base, and 23 bases separated the two germline ends. This chain's CDR3 is CASNEAGRLIVSYEQYF. In DNA, the CDR3 is TGTGCCAGCAACGAAGCAGGGAGGTTGATAGTGTCCTACGAGCAGTACTTC.

The rearrangement uses TRBV10-3 and TRBJ2-1; no clear D. CDR3 length equals 14 residues. V lost 4 bases and J 10 bases, leaving 17 bases between the germline ends. Germline V CDR1 and CDR2: ENHRY, SYGVKD. The CDR3 bases are TGTGCCATCAGTGGCCTGGACCTTACCGGGGAGCAGTTCTTC. This gives the protein CAISGLDLTGEQFF.

V usage is TRBV2 and J usage is TRBJ2-2; perhaps TRBD1 as D (5 bases). V was pared by 7 bases and J by 1 base, with 10 bases between. Germline CDR1 SNHLY, CDR2 FYNNEI. The CDR3 is 14 residues long. The CDR3 is CASMSRVNTGELFF. The CDR3, as DNA: TGTGCCAGCATGAGCAGGGTGAACACCGGGGAGCTGTTTTTT.

The chain recombines TRBV9 with TRBJ2-1; D gene uncertain. Trimming shortened V by 2 bases and J by 3 bases, and 9 bases separated the two germline ends. CDR3 size: 14 residues. CDR1 is SGDLS and CDR2 is YYNGEE in the germline V gene. The CDR3 coding sequence is TGTGCCAGCAGCGTTGGCTCCCTCTACAATGAGCAGTTCTTC. Translating gives CASSVGSLYNEQFF.

This clone has only a few counts. CDR3 protein: CASSQSPRADTEAFF. CDR3 DNA: TGCGCCAGCAGTCAATCACCCAGGGCGGACACTGAAGCTTTCTTT. The chain has TRBV23-1 and TRBJ1-1; D is possibly TRBD1 (5 bases). Being an ORF, TRBV23-1 has a function that is uncertain. V dropped 0 bases and J dropped 3 bases, with 11 bases sitting between them. The CDR3 sequence is 15 residues long.

This rearrangement joins TRBV7-2 to TRBJ2-3; D remains unclear. Germline values: CDR1 SGHTA, CDR2 FQGNSA. Between the trimmed V and J ends, which lost 9 bases and 2 bases, there was a span of 18 bases. This CDR3 region has 15 residues. The CDR3 DNA reads TGTGCCAGTTCCCAAGCGCACTTTCACACAGATACGCAGTATTTT. It codes for CASSQAHFHTDTQYF.

The V gene is TRBV5-1, the J gene TRBJ2-2; 7 bases agree with TRBD1. V shed 4 bases, J shed 7 bases, and the junction held 7 bases outside the gene matches. This CDR3 has 14 amino acids. Germline V gene data show CDR1 as SGHRS and CDR2 as YFSETQ. CDR3 sequence reads: CASSPLTGIGELFF. CDR3 coding DNA: TGCGCCAGCAGCCCTTTGACAGGGATCGGGGAGCTGTTTTTT.

This clone turned up a few times. J is TRBJ1-1 and V is TRBV30; D uncertain. Between the trimmed V and J ends, which lost 3 bases and 1 base, there was a span of 15 bases. Germline V lookup: CDR1 GTSNPN, CDR2 SVGIG (reference sequence). The CDR3 sequence is 15 residues long. The CDR3 sequence: CAWRRRDTRNTEAFF. CDR3 sequence (DNA): TGTGCCTGGAGGCGGCGTGACACGCGGAACACTGAAGCTTTCTTT.

J is TRBJ2-1 and V is TRBV5-1, with 7 positions matching TRBD2. The CDR3 totals 17 residues. Trimming took 4 bases from V and 2 from J; bases not matched to a gene: 12. In germline, CDR1 is SGHRS, CDR2 YFSETQ. For the CDR3, the DNA is TGCGCCAGCAGCCAAAAATGGGAGGGCCGGACCTACAATGAGCAGTTCTTC. Protein product: CASSQKWEGRTYNEQFF.

The CDR3 spells CAWIKGVGELFF. The CDR3 DNA is TGTGCCTGGATCAAGGGTGTCGGGGAGCTGTTTTTT. J is TRBJ2-2 and V is TRBV30, with D uncertain. The CDR3 has 12 residues. Germline CDR1 is GTSNPN and CDR2 is SVGIG (reference sequence). V dropped 4 bases and J dropped 7 bases, with 10 bases sitting between them.

CDR3 nucleotide sequence: TGTGCCAGCAGTTTAAAGGGTATGCTGTTTTTT. Translated, it gives CASSLKGMLFF. This chain connects TRBV28 to TRBJ1-4; no firm D call. Trimming took off 2 bases at V and 14 bases at J, with 9 bases between the two ends. The germline V gene has CDR1 MDHEN and CDR2 SYDVKM. The CDR3 loop spans 11 amino acids.

J is TRBJ2-5 and V is TRBV5-1; tentatively, D is TRBD2 (5 bases). In germline, CDR1 is SGHRS, CDR2 YFSETQ. The CDR3 runs 15 residues. Trimming cost V 1 base and J 2 bases, with 12 bases left between them. CDR3 protein: CASSLNTGNQETQYF. The DNA for the CDR3 is TGCGCCAGCAGCTTGAATACGGGGAATCAAGAGACCCAGTACTTC.

In this sample, this clone turned up a few times. The V gene is TRBV4-3, the J gene TRBJ2-7; D might be TRBD1 (6 bases). The CDR3 has 17 amino acids. V was clipped by 0 bases and J by 1 base, with 16 bases between them. Germline CDR1 and CDR2: LGHNA and YSLEER. The CDR3 DNA follows: TGCGCCAGCAGCCAAGATCTCACCGGGCAGGGGTCCTACGAGCAGTACTTC. It encodes CASSQDLTGQGSYEQYF.

J is TRBJ2-3 and V is TRBV9, with D perhaps given as TRBD1 or TRBD2 (6 bases each). This CDR3 is built from 16 residues. Trimming cost V 4 bases and J 0 bases, with 15 bases left between them. Germline CDR1 SGDLS, CDR2 YYNGEE. The CDR3 DNA reads as TGTGCCAGCAGCATACGGGGGCTGCCAAGCACAGATACGCAGTATTTT. Its protein is CASSIRGLPSTDTQYF.

This clone was counted between two and nine times. The gene calls are TRBV2 and TRBJ2-1; 7 nucleotides align to TRBD2. Losses at the gene ends were 1 base for V and 6 bases for J; bases not matched to a gene: 6. The CDR3 sequence is 15 residues long. Germline V CDR1 and CDR2: SNHLY, FYNNEI. The CDR3 region is CASSEVAGVGNEQFF. CDR3 sequence (DNA): TGTGCCAGCAGTGAAGTAGCGGGTGTAGGCAATGAGCAGTTCTTC.

The chain has TRBV6-6 and TRBJ2-3, with TRBD1 matching over 7 bases. Germline V gene data show CDR1 as MNHNY and CDR2 as SVGAGI (reference sequence). The CDR3 is 13 residues long. V lost 2 bases and J lost 7; bases outside the gene matches: 3. The CDR3 nucleotides are TGTGCCAGCAGTTACCAGACAGGGAATACGCAGTATTTT. It yields the protein CASSYQTGNTQYF.

In this sample, this clone turned up a few times. This chain connects TRBV25-1 to TRBJ2-7, with D possibly matching TRBD2 (7 bases). The V and J ends lost 7 bases and 1 base respectively, with 17 bases between them. CDR1 and CDR2 (germline): MGHDK, SYGVNS. The length of the CDR3 is 15 residues. CDR3 amino acids: CASTPGGRGSYEQYF. The DNA for the CDR3 is TGTGCCAGCACCCCGGGGGGCAGGGGATCCTACGAGCAGTACTTC.

This clone was seen only a few times. This chain joins TRBV6-1 and TRBJ2-3; 7 bases are a match to TRBD1. Trimming removed 6 bases from V and 4 bases from J; junction bases left unmatched: 7. Germline values: CDR1 MNHNS, CDR2 SASEGT. The CDR3 has 14 amino acids. CDR3 in amino acids: CASSADRHSDTQYF. The CDR3 bases are TGTGCCAGCAGCGCGGACAGGCATTCAGATACGCAGTATTTT.

In its sample, this clone was seen a few times. V is TRBV2 and J is TRBJ1-5; D is unclear. Germline loops: CDR1 SNHLY, CDR2 FYNNEI. V shed 1 base and J shed 6 bases, with 13 bases lying between them. The CDR3 consists of 15 residues. The CDR3 DNA sequence: TGTGCCAGCAGTGAAGAGGTGGGAGACGGTCAGCCCCAGCATTTT. Protein product: CASSEEVGDGQPQHF.

The table lists this clone with a few counts. This chain connects TRBV4-3 to TRBJ2-1, with 9 bases matching TRBD2. Losses at the gene ends were 1 base for V and 0 bases for J; bases not matched to a gene: 13. CDR1 is LGHNA and CDR2 is YSLEER in the germline V gene. This CDR3 is built from 20 residues. The DNA of the CDR3 is TGCGCCAGCAGCCAAGGGCCAGCGGGAGGACCATCAATCTCCTACAATGAGCAGTTCTTC. Translating it yields CASSQGPAGGPSISYNEQFF.

This rearrangement joins TRBV30 to TRBJ1-2, with D hard to call. This CDR3 region has 15 residues. Germline CDR1 and CDR2: GTSNPN and SVGIG (reference sequence). Trimming pared 1 base from V and 0 bases from J, leaving 12 bases between. The chain's CDR3 is CAWSGRRLANYGYTF. The CDR3, as DNA: TGTGCCTGGAGTGGCCGCCGGCTAGCTAACTATGGCTACACCTTC.

The genes are TRBV9 and TRBJ2-3, with TRBD1 matching 7 bases. V lost 4 bases to trimming and J lost 2 bases; unmatched junction nucleotides: 4. The germline gives CDR1 SGDLS, CDR2 YYNGEE. This CDR3 contains 14 residues. CDR3 coding DNA: TGTGCCAGCAGCCCGGGGACAGTCACAGATACGCAGTATTTT. Its protein is CASSPGTVTDTQYF.

V usage is TRBV6-5 and J usage is TRBJ2-7; D is possibly TRBD1 (5 bases). The CDR3 totals 13 residues. The V gene's germline CDR1 is MNHEY and CDR2 SVGAGI. Trimming pared 6 bases from V and 3 bases from J, leaving 12 bases between. The CDR3 DNA is TGTGCCAGCAGCACAGGTAACATCTACGAGCAGTACTTC. Translation gives CASSTGNIYEQYF.

This clone showed up just a few times. Other DNA variants within this sample encode the same CDR3. The V call is TRBV29-1, the J call TRBJ2-5; a possible D gene is TRBD1 (5 bases). The ends were cut back, 3 bases at V and 1 base at J, with 6 bases in the middle. The CDR3 is made up of 12 amino acids. In germline, CDR1 is SQVTM, CDR2 ANQGSEA. The CDR3 loop is CSVDRGQETQYF. The CDR3 DNA reads TGCAGCGTTGATAGGGGCCAAGAGACCCAGTACTTC.

As for this clone: The same CDR3 also results from other DNA sequences found in this sample. V usage is TRBV30 and J usage is TRBJ1-5; D gene uncertain. Germline V gives CDR1 GTSNPN, CDR2 SVGIG (reference sequence). V was pared by 2 bases and J by 0 bases, with 5 bases between. The CDR3 contains 13 residues. In DNA form, the CDR3 reads TGTGCCTGGAGTCGGGATAGCAATCAGCCCCAGCATTTT. Encoded protein: CAWSRDSNQPQHF.

This clone was recorded once. The rearrangement uses TRBV4-2 and TRBJ2-2, with D perhaps matching TRBD1 (5 bases). The V gene lost 2 bases and the J gene lost 0 bases, with 13 bases spanning the gap. The CDR3 extends over 17 amino acids. Per germline, CDR1 LGHNA and CDR2 YNFKEQ. The CDR3 DNA is TGTGCCAGCAGCCAATCCCCGATGACAGCGAACACCGGGGAGCTGTTTTTT. Protein: CASSQSPMTANTGELFF.

This clone was counted only a few times. V gene TRBV6-1 combines with J gene TRBJ2-5, with TRBD2 matching 10 bases. V trimming: 4 bases; J trimming: 5 bases; junction bases outside the gene matches: 10. CDR3 length: 16 residues. Looked up from germline, CDR1 is MNHNS and CDR2 is SASEGT. This CDR3 reads CASSAWTSGWEETQYF. Written as DNA, the CDR3 is TGTGCCAGCAGTGCCTGGACTAGCGGTTGGGAGGAGACCCAGTACTTC.

V usage is TRBV9 and J usage is TRBJ2-4, with D maybe TRBD1 (6 bases). The CDR3 runs to 14 residues. V was cut by 7 bases and J by 7 bases, with 18 bases left in between. CDR1 is SGDLS and CDR2 is YYNGEE in the germline V gene. CDR3 bases: TGTGCCAGCTCCGGTACGGGCCAGGGGAACATTCAGTACTTC. Translated: CASSGTGQGNIQYF.